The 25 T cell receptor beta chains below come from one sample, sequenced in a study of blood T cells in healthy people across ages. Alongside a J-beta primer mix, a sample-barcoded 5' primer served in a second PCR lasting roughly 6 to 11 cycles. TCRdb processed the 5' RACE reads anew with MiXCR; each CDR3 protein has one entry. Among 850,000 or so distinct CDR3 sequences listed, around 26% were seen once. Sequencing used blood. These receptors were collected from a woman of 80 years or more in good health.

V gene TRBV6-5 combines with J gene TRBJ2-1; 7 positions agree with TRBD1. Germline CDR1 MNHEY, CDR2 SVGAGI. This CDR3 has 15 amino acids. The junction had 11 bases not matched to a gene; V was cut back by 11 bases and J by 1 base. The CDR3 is CAGGLGGPSYNEQFF. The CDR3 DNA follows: TGTGCCGGTGGGCTAGGGGGCCCTTCCTACAATGAGCAGTTCTTC.

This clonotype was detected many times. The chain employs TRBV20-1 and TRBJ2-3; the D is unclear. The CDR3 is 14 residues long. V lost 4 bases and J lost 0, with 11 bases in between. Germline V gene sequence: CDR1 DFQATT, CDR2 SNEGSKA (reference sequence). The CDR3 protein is CSAIPGRSTDTQYF. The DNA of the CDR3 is TGCAGTGCTATCCCTGGACGGAGCACAGATACGCAGTATTTT.

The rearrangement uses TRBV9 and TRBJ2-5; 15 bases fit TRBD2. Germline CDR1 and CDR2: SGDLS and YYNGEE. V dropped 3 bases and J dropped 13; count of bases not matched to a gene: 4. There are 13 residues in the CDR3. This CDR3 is CASSEGLAGGMYF. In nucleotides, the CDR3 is TGTGCCAGCAGCGAGGGACTAGCGGGAGGTATGTACTTC.

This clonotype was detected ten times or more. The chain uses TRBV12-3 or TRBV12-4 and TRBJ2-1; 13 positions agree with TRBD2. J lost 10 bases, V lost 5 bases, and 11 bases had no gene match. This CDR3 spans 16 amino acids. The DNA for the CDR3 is TGTGCCAGCAGTGACACTTGGACTAGCGGGGGCCTCGAGCAGTTCTTC. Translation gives CASSDTWTSGGLEQFF.

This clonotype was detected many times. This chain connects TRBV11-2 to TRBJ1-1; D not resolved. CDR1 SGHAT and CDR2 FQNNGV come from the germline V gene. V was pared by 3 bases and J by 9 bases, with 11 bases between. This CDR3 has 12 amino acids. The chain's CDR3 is CASSFSRAQAFF. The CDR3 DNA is TGTGCCAGCAGCTTCAGCCGAGCCCAAGCTTTCTTT.

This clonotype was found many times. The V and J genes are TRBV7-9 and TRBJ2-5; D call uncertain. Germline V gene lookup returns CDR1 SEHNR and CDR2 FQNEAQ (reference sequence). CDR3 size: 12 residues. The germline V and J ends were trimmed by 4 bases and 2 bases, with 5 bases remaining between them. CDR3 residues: CASSSAQETQYF. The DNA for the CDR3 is TGTGCCAGCAGCTCAGCGCAAGAGACCCAGTACTTC.

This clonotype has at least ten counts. The chain's CDR3 is CSASLRGYEQYF. The CDR3 nucleotides read TGCAGTGCTAGTCTCCGGGGCTACGAGCAGTACTTC. The chain uses TRBV20-1 and TRBJ2-7; possible D gene TRBD2, 5 bases. V shed 3 bases and J shed 3 bases, with 9 bases lying between them. Germline CDR1 and CDR2: DFQATT and SNEGSKA (reference sequence). CDR3 size: 12 residues.

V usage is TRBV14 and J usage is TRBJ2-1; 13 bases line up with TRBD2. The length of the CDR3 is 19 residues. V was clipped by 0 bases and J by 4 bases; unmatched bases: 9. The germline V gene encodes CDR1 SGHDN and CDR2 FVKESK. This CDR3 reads CASSQETLGLAGPYNEQFF. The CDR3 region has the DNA TGTGCCAGCAGCCAAGAGACCCTGGGACTAGCGGGGCCGTACAATGAGCAGTTCTTC.

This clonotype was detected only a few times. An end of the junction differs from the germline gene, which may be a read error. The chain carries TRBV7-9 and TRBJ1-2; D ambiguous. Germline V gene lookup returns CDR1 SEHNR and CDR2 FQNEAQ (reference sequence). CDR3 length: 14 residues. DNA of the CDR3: TGTGCCGGCAGCTTTGCAAACGACGGCTATGGCTACACCTTC. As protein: CAGSFANDGYGYTF.

In DNA form, the CDR3 reads TGTGCCAGCAGCAAAGGACACCAGGGTAGCAATCAGCCCCAGCATTTT. It is translated as CASSKGHQGSNQPQHF. The chain has TRBV7-2 and TRBJ1-5; the D gene is possibly TRBD1 (5 bases). The CDR3 contains 16 residues. The germline V and J ends were trimmed by 5 bases and 0 bases, with 14 bases remaining between them. The germline CDR1 and CDR2 sequences are SGHTA and FQGNSA. The complete variable domain, with remaining parts taken from reference TRBV7-2 and TRBJ1-5, reads GAGVSQSPSNKVTEKGKDVELRCDPISGHTALYWYRQSLGQGLEFLIYFQGNSAPDKSGLPSDRFSAERTGGSVSTLTIQRTQQEDSAVYLCASSKGHQGSNQPQHFGDGTRLSIL.

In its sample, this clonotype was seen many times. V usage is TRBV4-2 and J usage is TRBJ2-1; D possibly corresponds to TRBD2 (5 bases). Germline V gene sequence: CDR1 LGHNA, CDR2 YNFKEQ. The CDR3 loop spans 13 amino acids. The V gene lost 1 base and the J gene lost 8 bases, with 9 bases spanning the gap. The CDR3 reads CASSQVGGHEQFF. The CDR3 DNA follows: TGTGCCAGCAGCCAAGTCGGCGGGCATGAGCAGTTCTTC.

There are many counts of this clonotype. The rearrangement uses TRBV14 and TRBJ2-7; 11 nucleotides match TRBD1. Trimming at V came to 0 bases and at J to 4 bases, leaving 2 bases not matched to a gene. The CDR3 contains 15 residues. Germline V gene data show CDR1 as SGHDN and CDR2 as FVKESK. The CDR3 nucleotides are TGTGCCAGCAGCCAAGAGGGGACAGGGGGGTACGAGCAGTACTTC. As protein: CASSQEGTGGYEQYF.

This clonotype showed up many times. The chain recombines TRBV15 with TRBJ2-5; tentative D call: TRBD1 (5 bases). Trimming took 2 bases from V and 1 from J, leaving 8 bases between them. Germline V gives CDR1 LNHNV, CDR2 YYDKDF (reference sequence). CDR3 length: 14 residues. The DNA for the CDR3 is TGTGCCACCAGCAGATGGGGCAGCCAAGAGACCCAGTACTTC. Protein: CATSRWGSQETQYF.

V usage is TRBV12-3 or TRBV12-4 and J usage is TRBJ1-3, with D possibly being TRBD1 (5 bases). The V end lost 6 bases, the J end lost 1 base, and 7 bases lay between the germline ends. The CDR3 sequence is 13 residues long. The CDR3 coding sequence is TGTGCCAGCAGGCGGGGGTCTGGAAACACCATATATTTT. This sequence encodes CASRRGSGNTIYF.

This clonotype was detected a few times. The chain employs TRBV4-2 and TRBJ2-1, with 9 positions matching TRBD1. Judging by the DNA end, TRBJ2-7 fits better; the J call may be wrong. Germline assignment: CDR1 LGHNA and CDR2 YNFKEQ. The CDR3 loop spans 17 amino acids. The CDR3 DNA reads TGTGCCAGCAGCGTCACCCCGGGACAGGGTACCTACAATGAGCAGTACTTC. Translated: CASSVTPGQGTYNEQYF.

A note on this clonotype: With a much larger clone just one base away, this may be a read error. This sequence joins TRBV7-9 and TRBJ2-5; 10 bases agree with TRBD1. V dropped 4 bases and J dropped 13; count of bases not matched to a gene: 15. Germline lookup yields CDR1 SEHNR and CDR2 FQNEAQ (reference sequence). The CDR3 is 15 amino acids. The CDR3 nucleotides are TGTGCCAGCAGCTCGCCAGAGCGGGACAGGGGTTTTAGGTACTTC. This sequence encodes CASSSPERDRGFRYF.

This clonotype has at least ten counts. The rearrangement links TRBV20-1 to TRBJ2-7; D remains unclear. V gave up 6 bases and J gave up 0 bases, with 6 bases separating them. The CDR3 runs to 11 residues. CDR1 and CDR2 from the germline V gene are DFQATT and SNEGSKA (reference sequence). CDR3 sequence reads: CSAPSSYEQYF. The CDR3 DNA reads TGCAGTGCCCCGAGCTCCTACGAGCAGTACTTC.

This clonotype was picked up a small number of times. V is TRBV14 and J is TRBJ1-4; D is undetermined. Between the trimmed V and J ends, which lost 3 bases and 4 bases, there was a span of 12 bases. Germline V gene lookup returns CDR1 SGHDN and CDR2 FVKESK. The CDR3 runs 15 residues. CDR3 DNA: TGTGCCAGCAGCCAGTTGGGCGCCAGTAATGAAAAACTGTTTTTT. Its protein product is CASSQLGASNEKLFF.

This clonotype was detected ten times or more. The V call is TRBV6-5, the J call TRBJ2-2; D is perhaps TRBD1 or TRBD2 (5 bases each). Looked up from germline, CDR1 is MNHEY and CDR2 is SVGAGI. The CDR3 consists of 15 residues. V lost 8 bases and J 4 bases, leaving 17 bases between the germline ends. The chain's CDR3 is CASHGTGLGTGELFF. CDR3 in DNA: TGTGCCAGCCACGGGACGGGGCTGGGCACCGGGGAGCTGTTTTTT.

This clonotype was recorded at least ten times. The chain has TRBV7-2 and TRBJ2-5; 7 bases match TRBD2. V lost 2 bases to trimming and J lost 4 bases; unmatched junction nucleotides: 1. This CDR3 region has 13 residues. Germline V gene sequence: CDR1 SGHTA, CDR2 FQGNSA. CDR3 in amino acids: CASSLQRGETQYF. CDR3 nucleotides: TGTGCCAGCAGCTTACAGCGGGGAGAGACCCAGTACTTC. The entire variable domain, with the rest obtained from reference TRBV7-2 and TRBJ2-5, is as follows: GAGVSQSPSNKVTEKGKDVELRCDPISGHTALYWYRQSLGQGLEFLIYFQGNSAPDKSGLPSDRFSAERTGGSVSTLTIQRTQQEDSAVYLCASSLQRGETQYFGPGTRLLVL.

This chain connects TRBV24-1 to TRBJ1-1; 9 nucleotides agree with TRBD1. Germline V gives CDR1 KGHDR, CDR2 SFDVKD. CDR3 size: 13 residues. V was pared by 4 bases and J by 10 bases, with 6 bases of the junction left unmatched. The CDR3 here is CATSERDRVGAFF. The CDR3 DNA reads TGTGCCACCAGTGAGCGGGACAGGGTGGGAGCTTTCTTT.

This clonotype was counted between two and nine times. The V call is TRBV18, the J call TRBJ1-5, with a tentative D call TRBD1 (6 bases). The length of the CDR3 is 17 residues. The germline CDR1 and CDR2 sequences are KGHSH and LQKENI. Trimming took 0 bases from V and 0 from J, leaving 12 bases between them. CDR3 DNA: TGTGCCAGCTCACCACCGCCCAGGGGCGATAGCAATCAGCCCCAGCATTTT. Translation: CASSPPPRGDSNQPQHF.

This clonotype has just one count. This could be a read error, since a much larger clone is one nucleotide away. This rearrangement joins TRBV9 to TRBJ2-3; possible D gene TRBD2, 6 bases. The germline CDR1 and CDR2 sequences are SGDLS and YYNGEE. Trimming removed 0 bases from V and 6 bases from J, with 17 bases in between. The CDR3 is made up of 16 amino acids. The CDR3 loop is CASSVGPGGARDTQYF. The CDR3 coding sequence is TGTGCCAGCAGCGTAGGGCCCGGCGGGGCCCGGGATACGCAGTATTTT.

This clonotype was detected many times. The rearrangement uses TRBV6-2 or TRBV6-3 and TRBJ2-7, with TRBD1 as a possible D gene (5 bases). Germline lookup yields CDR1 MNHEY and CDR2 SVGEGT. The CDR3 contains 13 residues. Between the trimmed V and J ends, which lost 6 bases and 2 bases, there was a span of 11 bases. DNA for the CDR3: TGTGCCAGCAGGGGCAGGGCCCCCTACGAGCAGTACTTC. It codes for CASRGRAPYEQYF.

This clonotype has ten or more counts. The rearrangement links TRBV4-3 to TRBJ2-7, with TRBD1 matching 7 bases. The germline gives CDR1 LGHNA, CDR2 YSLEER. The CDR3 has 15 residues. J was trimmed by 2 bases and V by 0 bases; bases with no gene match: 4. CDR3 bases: TGCGCCAGCAGCCAAGATTGGGACAGAGCCTACGAGCAGTACTTC. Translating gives CASSQDWDRAYEQYF.